The 22 T cell receptor beta chains below were found in one sample sequenced in a study of PD-1 blockade in classical Hodgkin lymphoma. TCRdb's table, derived via immunoSEQ multiplex PCR, lists solely in-frame clones and lacks some. The table lists tens of thousands of clones, around 80% of them singletons, with 22% in the top ten. With no exception, relapse followed autologous stem cell transplantation in all patients, and brentuximab vedotin exposure varied. Sequencing used peripheral blood mononuclear cells (PBMCs), obtained before the second cycle of nivolumab. The receptors here all came from a human donor with classical Hodgkin lymphoma.

The V and J genes are TRBV19 and TRBJ2-7; D may be TRBD2 (5 bases). This CDR3 contains 13 residues. Germline CDR1 and CDR2: LNHDA and SQIVND (reference sequence). Trimming left V 3 bases short and J 4 bases short, with 10 bases between. CDR3 bases: TGTGCCAGTAGTATGCGTAGGGAGTACGAGCAGTACTTC. This encodes CASSMRREYEQYF.

The V call is TRBV7-9, the J call TRBJ1-4, with D hard to call. V lost 1 base to trimming and J lost 3 bases, with 12 bases between them. The CDR3 runs 16 residues. CDR1 is SEHNR, CDR2 FQNEAQ, per germline (reference sequence). The CDR3: CASSLGLGAANEKLFF. Here the CDR3 DNA reads TGTGCCAGCAGCTTAGGTTTGGGCGCGGCTAATGAAAAACTGTTTTTT.

The V call is TRBV28, the J call TRBJ1-1; 7 bases agree with TRBD1. Germline lookup yields CDR1 MDHEN and CDR2 SYDVKM. V lost 4 bases to trimming and J lost 3 bases; unmatched junction nucleotides: 8. The CDR3 is 15 amino acids. This CDR3 is CASSSLLTGDTEAFF. CDR3 nucleotides: TGTGCCAGCAGTTCCCTTCTTACAGGGGACACTGAAGCTTTCTTT.

The chain has TRBV7-9 and TRBJ2-7; D is uncertain. CDR3 size: 14 residues. V shed 0 bases and J shed 1 base, with 7 bases lying between them. Germline V gene data show CDR1 as SEHNR and CDR2 as FQNEAQ (reference sequence). This chain's CDR3 is CASSLAGNSYEQYF. The CDR3 nucleotides are TGTGCCAGCAGCTTAGCAGGCAATTCCTACGAGCAGTACTTC. The full variable domain, rest sourced from reference TRBV7-9 and TRBJ2-7, is DTGVSQNPRHKITKRGQNVTFRCDPISEHNRLYWYRQTLGQGPEFLTYFQNEAQLEKSRLLSDRFSAERPKGSFSTLEIQRTEQGDSAMYLCASSLAGNSYEQYFGPGTRLTVT.

V gene TRBV7-9 combines with J gene TRBJ1-3; the match to TRBD1 covers 7 bases. Trimming removed 0 bases from V and 4 bases from J; junction bases left unmatched: 9. The length of the CDR3 is 17 residues. Germline V CDR1 and CDR2: SEHNR, FQNEAQ (reference sequence). The DNA for the CDR3 is TGTGCCAGCAGCTTAGCTACGACAGGGCAATACGGAAACACCATATATTTT. It yields the protein CASSLATTGQYGNTIYF. Variable domain in full (rest from reference TRBV7-9 and TRBJ1-3): DTGVSQNPRHKITKRGQNVTFRCDPISEHNRLYWYRQTLGQGPEFLTYFQNEAQLEKSRLLSDRFSAERPKGSFSTLEIQRTEQGDSAMYLCASSLATTGQYGNTIYFGEGSWLTVV.

This clone was counted between two and nine times. The chain couples TRBV15 to TRBJ1-4; TRBD1 might be the D (6 bases). This CDR3 region has 14 residues. CDR1 is LNHNV, CDR2 YYDKDF, per germline (reference sequence). V lost 2 bases and J lost 7, with 11 bases in between. The CDR3: CATSRNRVVEKLFF. The DNA for the CDR3 is TGTGCCACCAGCAGAAACAGGGTCGTTGAAAAACTGTTTTTT.

This chain joins TRBV29-1 and TRBJ1-2; TRBD1 matches at 9 bases. This CDR3 is built from 14 residues. Germline V gene lookup returns CDR1 SQVTM and CDR2 ANQGSEA. The J segment lost 2 bases and the V segment lost 3 bases, leaving 4 bases of the junction unmatched. The CDR3 sequence: CSVEDRGFNYGYTF. DNA of the CDR3: TGCAGCGTTGAGGACAGGGGATTCAACTATGGCTACACCTTC. The entire variable domain, with the rest obtained from reference TRBV29-1 and TRBJ1-2, is as follows: SAVISQKPSRDICQRGTSLTIQCQVDSQVTMMFWYRQQPGQSLTLIATANQGSEATYESGFVIDKFPISRPNLTFSTLTVSNMSPEDSSIYLCSVEDRGFNYGYTFGSGTRLTVV.

V gene TRBV28 combines with J gene TRBJ2-1; D gene uncertain. V shed 3 bases and J shed 7 bases, with 13 bases lying between them. This CDR3 has 14 residues. Germline CDR1 reads MDHEN; CDR2 reads SYDVKM. The CDR3 loop reads CASSLRSPINEQFF. The CDR3 DNA reads as TGTGCCAGCAGTTTGCGTTCTCCCATTAATGAGCAGTTCTTC.

The chain employs TRBV28 and TRBJ1-2; 8 positions agree with TRBD1. Germline V gene lookup returns CDR1 MDHEN and CDR2 SYDVKM. The CDR3 spans 14 residues. Trimming removed 6 bases from V and 5 bases from J; junction bases left unmatched: 8. This chain's CDR3 is CASSAGTGVYGYTF. CDR3 DNA: TGTGCCAGCAGCGCCGGGACAGGCGTATATGGCTACACCTTC.

This clone came up once. The chain employs TRBV27 and TRBJ2-6; D is undetermined. Deletions cut 5 bases from V and 4 bases from J, with 15 bases between. The V gene's germline CDR1 is MNHEY and CDR2 SMNVEV (reference sequence). The CDR3 length is 16 residues. CDR3 sequence: CASSPQKETGANVLTF. The CDR3 DNA is TGTGCCAGCAGTCCCCAGAAGGAGACCGGGGCCAACGTCCTGACTTTC.

In its sample, this clone was seen a few times. In DNA, the CDR3 is TGTGCCAGCAGCTTAATGGGGGCCAGGGACACTGAAGCTTTCTTT. Translation: CASSLMGARDTEAFF. The gene calls are TRBV7-3 and TRBJ1-1, with D tentatively TRBD1 (6 bases). Germline V gene lookup returns CDR1 SGHTA and CDR2 FQGTGA. V gave up 1 base and J gave up 3 bases, with 12 bases separating them. The CDR3 consists of 15 residues.

This sequence joins TRBV5-6 and TRBJ2-7, with D hard to call. Germline assignment: CDR1 SGHDT and CDR2 YYEEEE. Trimming cost V 0 bases and J 4 bases, with 5 bases left between them. This CDR3 has 12 amino acids. The CDR3 reads CASSLEQYEQYF. The CDR3, as DNA: TGTGCCAGCAGCTTGGAACAGTACGAGCAGTACTTC. The variable domain in full, with the rest retrieved from reference TRBV5-6 and TRBJ2-7, is DAGVTQSPTHLIKTRGQQVTLRCSPKSGHDTVSWYQQALGQGPQFIFQYYEEEERQRGNFPDRFSGHQFPNYSSELNVNALLLGDSALYLCASSLEQYEQYFGPGTRLTVT.

This clone has only one observation. The identical CDR3 is also encoded by other nucleotide sequences in the sample. The chain is built from TRBV5-1 and TRBJ2-1; the D gene is possibly TRBD2 (6 bases). The CDR3 has 15 amino acids. V lost 2 bases and J lost 2, with 11 bases in between. Germline V lookup: CDR1 SGHRS, CDR2 YFSETQ. This CDR3 is CASSLLAEPYNEQFF. The CDR3 region has the DNA TGCGCCAGCAGCTTACTAGCAGAACCCTACAATGAGCAGTTCTTC.

This chain connects TRBV4-2 to TRBJ2-7; no clear D gene. CDR3 size: 15 residues. V dropped 1 base and J dropped 2 bases, with 12 bases sitting between them. Looked up from germline, CDR1 is LGHNA and CDR2 is YNFKEQ. CDR3 amino acids: CASSQAGVSPYEQYF. CDR3 nucleotides: TGTGCCAGCAGCCAAGCGGGCGTTAGCCCCTACGAGCAGTACTTC.

The rearrangement uses TRBV11-2 and TRBJ2-2, with 8 bases aligning to TRBD1. Trimming at V came to 0 bases and at J to 6 bases, leaving 12 bases not matched to a gene. Germline V gene sequence: CDR1 SGHAT, CDR2 FQNNGV. The CDR3 contains 18 residues. The CDR3 loop reads CASSLDPRQGAGSGELFF. For the CDR3, the DNA is TGTGCCAGCAGCTTAGATCCTCGGCAGGGGGCAGGTTCCGGGGAGCTGTTTTTT.

CDR3 DNA sequence: TGTGCCACCAGCAGACCCTTGGGGTTAGGGGGGAGGGAGACCCAGTACTTC. Translated, it gives CATSRPLGLGGRETQYF. The chain carries TRBV15 and TRBJ2-5; either TRBD1 or TRBD2 may supply D (6 bases each). CDR3 size: 17 residues. V shed 2 bases and J shed 5 bases, with 21 bases lying between them. Per the germline V gene, CDR1 is LNHNV and CDR2 is YYDKDF (reference sequence).

In its sample, this clone was seen once. The chain recombines TRBV10-3 with TRBJ1-6; TRBD1 is a possible D gene (6 bases). The CDR3 totals 14 residues. Germline V lookup: CDR1 ENHRY, CDR2 SYGVKD. Deletions cut 6 bases from V and 7 bases from J, with 13 bases between. In nucleotides, the CDR3 is TGTGCCATCAGCGCACAGGGTGCGAATTCACCCCTCCACTTT. Its protein product is CAISAQGANSPLHF.

The J gene is TRBJ2-7, the V gene TRBV6-1, with 8 bases aligning to TRBD1. Losses at the gene ends were 8 bases for V and 3 bases for J; bases not matched to a gene: 12. CDR1 is MNHNS and CDR2 is SASEGT in the germline V gene. The CDR3 sequence is 15 residues long. The CDR3 nucleotides are TGTGCCAGCTCCATCCTTGGACAGGGTATCTACGAGCAGTACTTC. Its translation is CASSILGQGIYEQYF.

The genes are TRBV19 and TRBJ2-1, with unresolved D. V was trimmed by 5 bases and J by 1 base, leaving 9 bases between them. CDR1 is LNHDA and CDR2 is SQIVND in the germline V gene (reference sequence). This CDR3 has 14 amino acids. The CDR3 region has the DNA TGTGCCAGTAGTCGCGAGGAGTCCTACAATGAGCAGTTCTTC. It is translated as CASSREESYNEQFF.

The chain carries TRBV10-3 and TRBJ2-7, with 7 bases aligning to TRBD1. In germline, CDR1 is ENHRY, CDR2 SYGVKD. Trimming took 6 bases from V and 2 from J; bases not matched to a gene: 4. The CDR3 extends over 13 amino acids. The CDR3 DNA sequence: TGTGCCATCAGGGAAACAGGGGCCTACGAGCAGTACTTC. This gives the protein CAIRETGAYEQYF.

The gene calls are TRBV4-2 and TRBJ1-1; TRBD1 aligns across 8 bases. CDR1 and CDR2 from the germline V gene are LGHNA and YNFKEQ. Unmatched junction bases numbered 1, after V lost 0 bases and J lost 1 base. There are 15 residues in the CDR3. In DNA, the CDR3 is TGTGCCAGCAGCCAAGAGGGACAGGCGAACACTGAAGCTTTCTTT. The encoded protein is CASSQEGQANTEAFF.

The chain couples TRBV4-1 to TRBJ1-6; no definite D call. The CDR3 runs 15 residues. The V gene's germline CDR1 is MGHRA and CDR2 YSYEKL. The V end lost 8 bases, the J end lost 3 bases, and 14 bases lay between the germline ends. The CDR3 DNA reads TGCGCCAGCCGGCACGGGCCCGACTATAATTCACCCCTCCACTTT. Amino acid sequence: CASRHGPDYNSPLHF.